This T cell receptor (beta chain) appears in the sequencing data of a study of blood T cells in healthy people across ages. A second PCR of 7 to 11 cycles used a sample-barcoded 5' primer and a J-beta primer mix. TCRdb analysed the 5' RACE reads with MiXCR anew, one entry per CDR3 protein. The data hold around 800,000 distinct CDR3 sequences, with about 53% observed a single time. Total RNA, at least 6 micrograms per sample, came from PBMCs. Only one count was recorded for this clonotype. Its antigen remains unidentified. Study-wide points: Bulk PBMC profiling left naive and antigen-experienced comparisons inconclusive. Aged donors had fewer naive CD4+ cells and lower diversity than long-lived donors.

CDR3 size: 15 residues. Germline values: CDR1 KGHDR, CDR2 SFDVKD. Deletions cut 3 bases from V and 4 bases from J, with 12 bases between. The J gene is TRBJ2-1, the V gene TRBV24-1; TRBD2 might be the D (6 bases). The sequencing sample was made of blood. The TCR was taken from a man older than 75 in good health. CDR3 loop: CATSDTSRPYNEQFF. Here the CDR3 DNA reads TGTGCCACCAGTGATACTAGCCGTCCTTACAATGAGCAGTTCTTC.